The present T cell receptor (beta chain) was sequenced within a study of regulatory T cells in long-lasting Graves disease. The CDR3 covers 14 residues. Trimming left V 3 bases short and J 3 bases short, with 8 bases between. Germline CDR1 LNHDA, CDR2 SQIVND (reference sequence). Time point meaning: newly diagnosed GD, antithyroid drugs for less than 3 months. Extracted PBMC RNA gave rise to the TCR library. Patients were enrolled at an endocrinology department in Xi'an, China. The TCR beta library used iRepertoire HTBI primers with Arm-PCR amplification of CDR3. TCRdb called the multiplex PCR reads again in MiXCR, with one record for every CDR3 protein. The sample has 620,000 or so distinct CDR3 sequences, roughly 15% seen once. The same data also went into a second study, on T cells in Graves' hyperthyroidism and ophthalmopathy. That work contributes: HTBI primers were employed in a first-round RT-PCR of the TCR CDR3.

The source is a woman aged 25-40 years with Graves disease. Sequencing used peripheral blood mononuclear cells (PBMCs), obtained at new diagnosis, from a patient treated with antithyroid drugs. V usage is TRBV19 and J usage is TRBJ1-4, with a possible D match to TRBD1 (5 bases). The CDR3 DNA sequence: TGTGCCAGTAGTATCGGGGGGGCTAATGAAAAACTGTTTTTT. Encoded protein: CASSIGGANEKLFF. The variable domain in full, with the rest retrieved from reference TRBV19 and TRBJ1-4, is DGGITQSPKYLFRKEGQNVTLSCEQNLNHDAMYWYRQDPGQGLRLIYYSQIVNDFQKGDIAEGYSVSREKKESFPLTVTSAQKNPTAFYLCASSIGGANEKLFFGSGTQLSVL.